The T cell receptor beta chain described here comes from a study of T cell repertoires in cytomegalovirus infection. Overall study context: Recently described HLA-C-restricted plus well-studied HLA-B-restricted CMV epitopes were used. Indications of both CMV infection and matching HLA type were provided by public TCR beta signatures. General study points: HLA-C-restricted TCR beta clonotypes specific for CMV led the ex vivo response.

Regarding this clonotype: The antigen is not known.

TCRdb itself ran the reads through MiXCR, one entry per CDR3 protein. The repertoire consists of about 280,000 distinct CDR3 sequences, with around 20% occurring once and the leading ten covering 15% to 20%. This material consisted of cultured PBMCs, taken from culture after CMV antigen stimulation. This sequence originates from a human donor in good health (CMV status not recorded). Some clones in this sample may be carry-over from other donors' samples.

The CDR3 region has the DNA TGCAGCGTGGGGGACAGGGGGCTCGGCACTGAAGCTTTCTTT. Its translation is CSVGDRGLGTEAFF. The chain couples TRBV29-1 to TRBJ1-1; TRBD1 matches 12 bases. This CDR3 is built from 14 residues. The germline V gene has CDR1 SQVTM and CDR2 ANQGSEA. V was pared by 6 bases and J by 4 bases, with 6 bases of the junction left unmatched.